One T cell receptor beta chain is described in this entry. Its antigen is not known. One junction end disagrees with the germline gene, perhaps due to a read error. This specimen comes from a study of T cells after yellow fever vaccination. The CDR3 runs to 15 residues. Findings and caveats of the study: Although the secondary response was weaker, it peaked faster, at day 5 versus 15.

TCRdb called the 5' RACE reads again in MiXCR, with one record for every CDR3 protein. In the table there are about 330,000 distinct CDR3 sequences, roughly 8.4% of which are singletons. This chain links TRBV12-3 or TRBV12-4 with TRBJ1-2; 8 nucleotides align to TRBD1. The clonotype was recovered from a young man who received the YFV17D yellow fever vaccine. Sequenced material: PBMCs, taken around 45 days after the first yellow fever vaccination. The CDR3 region is CASRLGQGANYGYTF. As DNA, the CDR3 is TGTGCCAGCAGATTAGGACAGGGAGCTAACTATGGCTACACCTTC.